Shown below are 15 T cell receptor beta chains from a single sample sequenced in a study of blood T cell repertoires in COVID-19 (dated by TCRdb to the early 2020s). Library method: the immunoSEQ multiplex PCR assay. What TCRdb holds here is the immuneACCESS table cut down to in-frame rearrangements. Part of the clones is not present; checked against another copy, under half of the missing clones reflect an unresolved V gene, and the others are unexplained. This sample is represented by approximately 290,000 clones; 80% to 90% of them were singletons. The top ten clones comprise 4.3% of the sample. The sample comprised PBMCs or T cells enriched from blood (not recorded which). The source is a woman in her twenties or thirties who had recovered from COVID-19.

The chain uses TRBV28 and TRBJ1-4; 7 nucleotides match TRBD1. CDR1 is MDHEN, CDR2 SYDVKM, per germline. The V and J ends lost 0 bases and 5 bases, in that order; junction bases with no gene match: 12. This CDR3 has 18 amino acids. The CDR3 is CASSLWSTGLGENEKLFF. The CDR3 DNA is TGTGCCAGCAGTTTATGGTCGACAGGGTTAGGGGAAAATGAAAAACTGTTTTTT.

This chain joins TRBV3-1 (or the pseudogene TRBV3-2) and TRBJ2-5; 16 positions match TRBD2. Germline lookup yields CDR1 LGHDT and CDR2 YNNKEL (reference sequence). Trimming cost V 4 bases and J 7 bases; bases outside gene matches: 9. The CDR3 totals 17 residues. CDR3 coding DNA: TGTGCCAGCAGCCTAGAGGGACTAGCGGGGGGGCCGGGGACCCAGTACTTC. It translates to CASSLEGLAGGPGTQYF.

The chain combines TRBV7-9 with TRBJ1-5; D uncertain. Trimming pared 0 bases from V and 1 base from J, leaving 19 bases between. CDR3 length: 19 amino acids. From germline, CDR1 is SEHNR and CDR2 FQNEAQ (reference sequence). CDR3 in DNA: TGTGCCAGCAGCTTAGCCGAGGGAAGATATACAGTAAGCAATCAGCCCCAGCATTTT. Translated: CASSLAEGRYTVSNQPQHF. Supplemented by reference TRBV7-9 and TRBJ1-5, the full variable domain reads DTGVSQNPRHKITKRGQNVTFRCDPISEHNRLYWYRQTLGQGPEFLTYFQNEAQLEKSRLLSDRFSAERPKGSFSTLEIQRTEQGDSAMYLCASSLAEGRYTVSNQPQHFGDGTRLSIL.

J is TRBJ2-7 and V is TRBV5-6; D is perhaps TRBD1 (6 bases). Germline CDR1 SGHDT, CDR2 YYEEEE. This CDR3 contains 13 residues. The germline V and J ends were trimmed by 5 bases and 3 bases, with 12 bases remaining between them. The CDR3 nucleotides read TGTGCCAGCAGATGGGGACACCTCTACGAGCAGTACTTC. As protein: CASRWGHLYEQYF.

The V call is TRBV28, the J call TRBJ1-5; no reliable D call. There are 12 residues in the CDR3. Per the germline V gene, CDR1 is MDHEN and CDR2 is SYDVKM. V was cut by 2 bases and J by 7 bases, with 6 bases left in between. CDR3 DNA: TGTGCCAGCAGTTTAATACACCAGCCCCAGCATTTT. Translated: CASSLIHQPQHF. Filled out from reference TRBV28 and TRBJ1-5, the complete variable domain reads DVKVTQSSRYLVKRTGEKVFLECVQDMDHENMFWYRQDPGLGLRLIYFSYDVKMKEKGDIPEGYSVSREKKERFSLILESASTNQTSMYLCASSLIHQPQHFGDGTRLSIL.

Only a few counts were recorded for this clone. V and J are TRBV19 and TRBJ1-2; D unresolved. V was cut by 9 bases and J by 0 bases, with 17 bases left in between. This CDR3 is 15 amino acids long. Germline loops: CDR1 LNHDA, CDR2 SQIVND (reference sequence). CDR3 sequence reads: CASRIIGDPNYGYTF. Here the CDR3 DNA reads TGTGCCAGCCGAATCATCGGGGATCCTAACTATGGCTACACCTTC. The variable domain in full, with the rest retrieved from reference TRBV19 and TRBJ1-2, is DGGITQSPKYLFRKEGQNVTLSCEQNLNHDAMYWYRQDPGQGLRLIYYSQIVNDFQKGDIAEGYSVSREKKESFPLTVTSAQKNPTAFYLCASRIIGDPNYGYTFGSGTRLTVV.

This chain links TRBV5-4 with TRBJ2-1, with unresolved D. V lost 1 base and J 0 bases, leaving 11 bases between the germline ends. The CDR3 is 16 amino acids. Germline V lookup: CDR1 SGHNT, CDR2 YYREEE (reference sequence). CDR3 loop: CASSLISYRSYNEQFF. CDR3 DNA sequence: TGTGCCAGCAGCTTGATTTCTTATCGCTCCTACAATGAGCAGTTCTTC.

The J gene is TRBJ1-6, the V gene TRBV7-6; tentatively, D is TRBD1 (6 bases). The CDR3 covers 20 residues. The germline gives CDR1 SGHVS, CDR2 FNYEAQ. Trimming stripped 0 bases from V and 0 bases from J, with 18 bases between. CDR3 sequence reads: CASSLALRDTSFSYNSPLHF. DNA for the CDR3: TGTGCCAGCAGCTTAGCGCTTCGGGACACCTCCTTCTCCTATAATTCACCCCTCCACTTT.

The genes are TRBV6-5 and TRBJ1-6; 7 bases are a match to TRBD1. V dropped 7 bases and J dropped 7; count of bases not matched to a gene: 1. Germline lookup yields CDR1 MNHEY and CDR2 SVGAGI. This CDR3 is 12 amino acids long. Here the CDR3 DNA reads TGTGCCAGCATACAGGGGAATTCACCCCTCCACTTT. Residues: CASIQGNSPLHF.

This chain links TRBV18 with TRBJ2-1, with TRBD2 matching over 10 bases. Germline V lookup: CDR1 KGHSH, CDR2 LQKENI. CDR3 size: 15 residues. With 1 base clipped from V and 6 bases from J, the junction kept 3 bases outside the gene matches. The CDR3 coding sequence is TGTGCCAGCTCACCACTAGTAGCGGGGGGCAATGAGCAGTTCTTC. The encoded protein is CASSPLVAGGNEQFF.

This chain uses TRBV19 with TRBJ1-2, with TRBD1 matching 10 bases. The CDR3 consists of 18 residues. Germline CDR1 reads LNHDA; CDR2 reads SQIVND (reference sequence). V dropped 5 bases and J dropped 3; count of bases not matched to a gene: 15. In nucleotides, the CDR3 is TGTGCCAGTAGTTCGGGGACAGGGGTAGATATTCTACACTATGGCTACACCTTC. Encoded protein: CASSSGTGVDILHYGYTF.

The chain recombines TRBV18 with TRBJ2-7, with D possibly being TRBD1 (6 bases). V was clipped by 5 bases and J by 3 bases, with 17 bases between them. The CDR3 covers 15 residues. Germline V CDR1 and CDR2: KGHSH, LQKENI. The CDR3 protein is CASSGSTGPLYEQYF. The DNA for the CDR3 is TGTGCCAGCTCAGGGTCAACAGGGCCCCTCTACGAGCAGTACTTC.

This chain uses TRBV4-1 with TRBJ1-4; no clear D gene. Trimming shortened V by 2 bases and J by 11 bases, and 9 bases separated the two germline ends. The CDR3 totals 12 residues. Germline CDR1 reads MGHRA; CDR2 reads YSYEKL. This CDR3 reads CASSQPGEKLFF. In DNA form, the CDR3 reads TGCGCCAGCAGCCAACCCGGGGAGAAACTGTTTTTT.

This clone was seen only once. This chain links TRBV2 with TRBJ1-4; no reliable D call. This CDR3 has 16 residues. Looked up from germline, CDR1 is SNHLY and CDR2 is FYNNEI. V dropped 3 bases and J dropped 5 bases, with 16 bases sitting between them. The CDR3 region is CASSDLPQWRNEKLFF. In DNA, the CDR3 is TGTGCCAGCAGTGATCTCCCACAGTGGAGGAATGAAAAACTGTTTTTT.

The sample holds one count of this clone. V gene TRBV7-9 combines with J gene TRBJ1-1; D unclear. Germline CDR1 SEHNR, CDR2 FQNEAQ (reference sequence). Trimming took 5 bases from V and 0 from J, leaving 4 bases between them. The CDR3 consists of 12 residues. The CDR3 coding sequence is TGTGCCAGCAGCCTTATGAACACTGAAGCTTTCTTT. Encoded protein: CASSLMNTEAFF.